Presented here are 31 T cell receptor beta chains from one specimen sequenced in a study of response to subunit inactivated influenza vaccine. TCRdb fed the RT-PCR reads into MiXCR, producing one record per CDR3 protein. The sample yields about 310,000 distinct CDR3 sequences, 20% to 25% seen once. The sample here was PBMCs from blood, taken less than 22 months after vaccination. The receptor source for this set is a man between 50 and 69 years old who received an inactivated influenza vaccine.

This chain links TRBV30 with TRBJ2-1, with a weak D call TRBD1 (6 bases). The CDR3 runs to 15 residues. Germline V gives CDR1 GTSNPN, CDR2 SVGIG (reference sequence). Trimming took off 3 bases at V and 6 bases at J, with 18 bases between the two ends. The CDR3 loop reads CAWSAGFGQINEQFF. The DNA for the CDR3 is TGTGCCTGGAGCGCCGGGTTCGGACAGATCAATGAGCAGTTCTTC. The full variable domain, its missing parts supplied by reference TRBV30 and TRBJ2-1, is SQTIHQWPATLVQPVGSPLSLECTVEGTSNPNLYWYRQAAGRGLQLLFYSVGIGQISSEVPQNLSASRPQDRQFILSSKKLLLSDSGFYLCAWSAGFGQINEQFFGPGTRLTVL.

The chain links TRBV7-2 to TRBJ2-3; D uncertain. CDR1 is SGHTA, CDR2 FQGNSA, per germline. The CDR3 length is 12 residues. V lost 1 base to trimming and J lost 6 bases, with 5 bases between them. The chain's CDR3 is CASSLDFDTQYF. The CDR3 nucleotides are TGTGCCAGCAGCTTAGATTTCGATACGCAGTATTTT.

The gene calls are TRBV6-1 and TRBJ2-7; 9 bases agree with TRBD1. The germline CDR1 and CDR2 sequences are MNHNS and SASEGT. The length of the CDR3 is 15 residues. V lost 6 bases to trimming and J lost 0 bases; unmatched junction nucleotides: 6. The DNA of the CDR3 is TGTGCCAGCAGGGACAGGGGCGCTAACTCCTACGAGCAGTACTTC. This sequence encodes CASRDRGANSYEQYF.

A few counts support this clonotype. The chain has TRBV14 and TRBJ1-6; weak D call: TRBD1 (5 bases). Germline V gene sequence: CDR1 SGHDN, CDR2 FVKESK. The CDR3 consists of 14 residues. Trimming removed 2 bases from V and 13 bases from J, with 15 bases in between. The CDR3 DNA is TGTGCCAGCAGCCAACTTGCCGAGGGGTGGCCCCTCCACTTT. This encodes CASSQLAEGWPLHF.

The J gene is TRBJ1-1, the V gene TRBV29-1; D not certain. The length of the CDR3 is 11 residues. CDR1 and CDR2 (germline): SQVTM, ANQGSEA. V shed 3 bases and J shed 5 bases, with 7 bases lying between them. DNA of the CDR3: TGCAGCGTTGATCTCGGGACTGAAGCTTTCTTT. Residues: CSVDLGTEAFF.

On this clonotype itself: A read error may produce the germline difference seen at one junction end. This sequence joins TRBV12-3 or TRBV12-4 and TRBJ1-1; D is unresolved. CDR3 size: 12 residues. As DNA, the CDR3 is TGTGCCAGCAGACCGCGGGCAGCTGAATCTTTCTTT. Its protein is CASRPRAAESFF.

V usage is TRBV5-1 and J usage is TRBJ2-7, with D maybe TRBD2 (6 bases). The ends were cut back, 3 bases at V and 9 bases at J, with 19 bases in the middle. The germline gives CDR1 SGHRS, CDR2 YFSETQ. The CDR3 loop spans 14 amino acids. The CDR3 here is CASSSTSSAPVQYF. The CDR3 nucleotides are TGCGCCAGCAGCTCGACTAGTAGTGCCCCAGTGCAGTACTTC.

This clonotype appeared once. A junction end diverges from the germline sequence, so it may reflect a read error. The CDR3 DNA reads as TGTGCCAGCTCACCCCGACTAGCGGTGAACACCGGGGGGCTGTTTTTT. It yields the protein CASSPRLAVNTGGLFF. The chain uses TRBV18 and TRBJ2-2; 9 bases are a match to TRBD2. This CDR3 contains 16 residues. Germline lookup yields CDR1 KGHSH and CDR2 LQKENI.

This clonotype was counted at least ten times. The CDR3 nucleotides are TGCAGTGCTAAGGTTGCTTATTTCGGGAGTGACTCCTACGAGCAGTACTTC. Translating it yields CSAKVAYFGSDSYEQYF. This chain uses TRBV20-1 with TRBJ2-7; D might be TRBD2 (6 bases). V was shortened by 4 bases and J by 0 bases, with 22 bases between the two germline ends. This CDR3 has 17 residues. Germline V gene data show CDR1 as DFQATT and CDR2 as SNEGSKA (reference sequence).

The V and J genes are TRBV2 and TRBJ2-5, with unresolved D. Per germline, CDR1 SNHLY and CDR2 FYNNEI. V lost 2 bases to trimming and J lost 5 bases, with 9 bases between them. CDR3 length equals 13 residues. CDR3 bases: TGTGCCAGCAGTGAAAATTCTTTGGAGACCCAGTACTTC. Encoded protein: CASSENSLETQYF.

The gene calls are TRBV27 and TRBJ2-2; D unresolved. V gave up 2 bases and J gave up 0 bases, with 10 bases separating them. The CDR3 covers 16 residues. The V gene's germline CDR1 is MNHEY and CDR2 SMNVEV (reference sequence). The CDR3 region is CASSLSRLPNTGELFF. The CDR3, as DNA: TGTGCCAGCAGTTTAAGCCGGCTTCCGAACACCGGGGAGCTGTTTTTT.

Only a few counts were recorded for this clonotype. The chain joins TRBV11-2 to TRBJ2-1; the D is unclear. The CDR3 is 14 residues long. The V gene lost 4 bases and the J gene lost 2 bases, with 9 bases spanning the gap. Germline V gene lookup returns CDR1 SGHAT and CDR2 FQNNGV. CDR3 nucleotides: TGTGCCAGCAGCTCCCTCCCTCCCTACAATGAGCAGTTCTTC. Its protein is CASSSLPPYNEQFF.

Only a few counts were recorded for this clonotype. The chain combines TRBV28 with TRBJ2-3, with 8 bases aligning to TRBD1. The J segment lost 3 bases and the V segment lost 3 bases, leaving 5 bases of the junction unmatched. The CDR3 is 15 amino acids. The germline CDR1 and CDR2 sequences are MDHEN and SYDVKM. CDR3 amino acids: CASSLLGTGTDTQYF. The CDR3 region has the DNA TGTGCCAGCAGTTTGTTAGGGACAGGAACAGATACGCAGTATTTT.

The genes are TRBV20-1 and TRBJ2-7; 8 bases match TRBD1. The germline gives CDR1 DFQATT, CDR2 SNEGSKA (reference sequence). V dropped 2 bases and J dropped 5; count of bases not matched to a gene: 14. The CDR3 covers 16 residues. The CDR3 bases are TGCAGTGCTAGACCGCCTCCGGGACAGGTCGGCCACGAGCAGTACTTC. Translated: CSARPPPGQVGHEQYF.

This clonotype was counted a few times. The genes are TRBV2 and TRBJ1-6; D gene uncertain. The length of the CDR3 is 17 residues. The germline gives CDR1 SNHLY, CDR2 FYNNEI. Trimming left V 4 bases short and J 5 bases short, with 18 bases between. The CDR3 loop reads CASSGREGKPNNSPLHF. The CDR3 nucleotides are TGTGCCAGCAGTGGGCGAGAGGGTAAACCAAATAATTCACCCCTCCACTTT.

This clonotype was seen repeatedly, ten times or more. V is TRBV6-1 and J is TRBJ1-5; 7 nucleotides match TRBD1. The V gene end was trimmed by 7 bases and the J gene end by 7 bases; junction bases not matched to a gene: 10. This CDR3 is 14 amino acids long. CDR1 and CDR2 (germline): MNHNS, SASEGT. In DNA form, the CDR3 reads TGTGCCAGCATAACGGACAGGTTCAGCCAGCCCCAGCATTTT. Its translation: CASITDRFSQPQHF.

This sequence joins TRBV9 and TRBJ1-5; D may be TRBD1 (6 bases). Germline CDR1 is SGDLS and CDR2 is YYNGEE. Trimming took off 2 bases at V and 2 bases at J, with 11 bases between the two ends. CDR3 length: 15 amino acids. CDR3 in DNA: TGTGCCAGCAGCGTGTCGGGGGCTGGCAATCAGCCCCAGCATTTT. It translates to CASSVSGAGNQPQHF.

This clonotype was counted many times. The chain carries TRBV6-1 and TRBJ2-7; D gene uncertain. Trimming pared 2 bases from V and 4 bases from J, leaving 6 bases between. CDR1 and CDR2 (germline): MNHNS, SASEGT. The CDR3 loop spans 12 amino acids. Here the CDR3 DNA reads TGTGCCAGCAGTGAATACGGTTACGAGCAGTACTTC. The encoded protein is CASSEYGYEQYF.

The CDR3 DNA follows: TGTGCCAGCAGCCTCGTCGGGTTTGGCGTCGAGCAGTACTTC. This encodes CASSLVGFGVEQYF. The rearrangement uses TRBV3-1 and TRBJ2-7; D uncertain. This CDR3 contains 14 residues. Trimming shortened V by 4 bases and J by 6 bases, and 16 bases separated the two germline ends. Germline V gene data show CDR1 as LGHDT and CDR2 as YNNKEL (reference sequence).

In its sample, this clonotype was seen a few times. The chain carries TRBV9 and TRBJ2-7; 7 positions match TRBD1. V dropped 3 bases and J dropped 1; count of bases not matched to a gene: 10. The germline V gene encodes CDR1 SGDLS and CDR2 YYNGEE. The CDR3 contains 16 residues. Written as DNA, the CDR3 is TGTGCCAGCAGCGCATCCGGGACAGCGTTTTCCTACGAGCAGTACTTC. Translated, it gives CASSASGTAFSYEQYF.

This clonotype has a handful of counts. This chain uses TRBV5-5 with TRBJ1-1; possibly TRBD1 for D (5 bases). This CDR3 is 14 amino acids long. Germline V gives CDR1 SGHKS, CDR2 YYEKEE (reference sequence). The V end lost 1 base, the J end lost 1 base, and 8 bases lay between the germline ends. The DNA of the CDR3 is TGTGCCAGCAGCTTGATCGGACAGAACACTGAAGCTTTCTTT. The encoded protein is CASSLIGQNTEAFF.

The chain carries TRBV27 and TRBJ2-1, with 11 nucleotides matching TRBD2. The CDR3 loop spans 14 amino acids. Per germline, CDR1 MNHEY and CDR2 SMNVEV (reference sequence). The V gene end was trimmed by 0 bases and the J gene end by 9 bases; junction bases not matched to a gene: 1. In nucleotides, the CDR3 is TGTGCCAGCAGTTTATCGACTAGCGGGATTGAGCAGTTCTTC. Translation: CASSLSTSGIEQFF.

The chain's CDR3 is CSAGKAGGHGELFF. The CDR3 DNA sequence: TGCAGTGCTGGTAAAGCGGGAGGTCACGGGGAGCTGTTTTTT. This chain connects TRBV20-1 to TRBJ2-2; TRBD2 aligns across 9 bases. This CDR3 comprises 14 residues. Germline trimming cut 5 bases from V and 7 bases from J; bases unmatched to any gene: 8. Germline V gene sequence: CDR1 DFQATT, CDR2 SNEGSKA (reference sequence).

This chain connects TRBV11-2 to TRBJ1-5; D is undetermined. Trimming left V 3 bases short and J 3 bases short, with 12 bases between. The CDR3 spans 15 residues. CDR1 and CDR2 from the germline V gene are SGHAT and FQNNGV. The CDR3 is CASSLGLTDNQPQHF. CDR3 coding DNA: TGTGCCAGCAGCTTGGGCCTAACGGACAATCAGCCCCAGCATTTT.

Here the CDR3 DNA reads TGTGCCAGCAGTGACGGACAGAGAGCCTACGAGCAGTACTTC. Encoded protein: CASSDGQRAYEQYF. The chain uses TRBV6-2 or TRBV6-3 and TRBJ2-7, with D perhaps matching TRBD1 (6 bases). Germline V gene data show CDR1 as MNHEY and CDR2 as SVGEGT. The CDR3 is 14 residues long. Between the trimmed V and J ends, which lost 5 bases and 2 bases, there was a span of 13 bases.

The chain recombines TRBV6-5 with TRBJ2-7; 7 bases line up with TRBD2. In germline, CDR1 is MNHEY, CDR2 SVGAGI. This CDR3 contains 15 residues. After removal of 6 bases from V and 3 bases from J, the junction contained 11 bases not matched to a gene. The CDR3: CASSYTGTTHYEQYF. CDR3 DNA sequence: TGTGCCAGCAGCTACACCGGGACTACTCACTACGAGCAGTACTTC.

This clonotype was recorded a few times. The chain recombines TRBV30 with TRBJ1-5; the D gene is possibly TRBD1 (5 bases). Deletions cut 0 bases from V and 4 bases from J, with 7 bases between. The V gene's germline CDR1 is GTSNPN and CDR2 SVGIG (reference sequence). CDR3 length equals 13 residues. In DNA, the CDR3 is TGTGCCTGGAGTGTTGGGACTAATCAGCCCCAGCATTTT. It yields the protein CAWSVGTNQPQHF.

The chain is built from TRBV30 and TRBJ2-2; D gene uncertain. Germline CDR1 GTSNPN, CDR2 SVGIG (reference sequence). This CDR3 contains 13 residues. Trimming pared 0 bases from V and 1 base from J, leaving 3 bases between. Here the CDR3 DNA reads TGTGCCTGGAGTGTAGTGAACACCGGGGAGCTGTTTTTT. This encodes CAWSVVNTGELFF.

The V call is TRBV29-1, the J call TRBJ1-1, with 7 bases aligning to TRBD1. The CDR3 has 13 amino acids. Germline-derived CDR1 and CDR2 are SQVTM and ANQGSEA. Trimming removed 6 bases from V and 0 bases from J; junction bases left unmatched: 4. The CDR3 coding sequence is TGCAGCGTATGGGACAGTTTGAACACTGAAGCTTTCTTT. This translates into CSVWDSLNTEAFF.

This clonotype has a count of ten or more. The V call is TRBV10-1, the J call TRBJ1-2; a weak D match, TRBD1 (5 bases). The germline CDR1 and CDR2 sequences are WNHNN and SYGVQD (reference sequence). V was cut by 2 bases and J by 6 bases, with 10 bases left in between. CDR3 length: 13 residues. CDR3: CASSEPGGNGYTF. Written as DNA, the CDR3 is TGCGCCAGCAGTGAGCCGGGGGGGAATGGCTACACCTTC.

This clonotype was detected ten times or more. This chain links TRBV3-1 with TRBJ1-1, with D uncertain. Germline CDR1 reads LGHDT; CDR2 reads YNNKEL (reference sequence). V lost 3 bases and J 4 bases, leaving 12 bases between the germline ends. CDR3 length: 14 residues. CDR3 residues: CASSQAGPTTEAFF. CDR3 in DNA: TGTGCCAGCAGCCAGGCTGGGCCGACCACTGAAGCTTTCTTT.